These T cell receptor beta chains were read from a single sample in a study of blood T cell repertoires in COVID-19. This table comes from immunoSEQ multiplex PCR, and its TCRdb copy is limited to in-frame clones, with some not included. Altogether about 140,000 clones are present, 84% being singletons, with the ten largest covering under 9.5%. Sequenced material: peripheral blood. Receptors were obtained from a human donor in a cohort sampled during active COVID-19. Both conserved end residues are part of each CDR3. Only some rows state a clone size, as once, few, many or a class for expanded clones.

few | TRBV4-2 | CASSQDGLAREQFF
NA | TRBV15 | CATSKILQAAGNEQYF
NA | TRBV3-1/TRBV3-2 | CATALGGPAGANVLTF
NA | TRBV6-6 | CASSYWQVTTYEQYF
once | TRBV10-2 | CASSEPRGLDSPLHF
NA | TRBV5-1 | CASSYGSPGGETQYF
NA | TRBV6-5 | CASSRPGYSNEKLFF
NA | TRBV5-5 | CASQIDEGGKILNYGYTF
few | TRBV11-2 | CASSRTGTSYEQYF
NA | TRBV4-1 | CASSRGGLDTQYF
NA | TRBV21-1 | CASSTGLAGSTDTQYF
NA | TRBV29-1 | CSVGQGDGYTF
once | TRBV6-5 | CASSYSPRRGYGYTF
NA | TRBV5-1 | CASSPQGTGELFF
NA | TRBV19 | CASTSDRGQSSPLHF
NA | TRBV5-5 | CASSWTGSTDTQYF
NA | TRBV28 | CAIETGGIGGYTF
NA | TRBV7-2 | CASSLVGGGIETQYF
NA | TRBV7-2 | CASTLGRGAPYEQYF
NA | TRBV7-3 | CASSPAGSTDTQYF
NA | TRBV5-1 | CASSLMGAGETQYF
NA | TRBV12-3/TRBV12-4 | CASTSGPNQPQHF
NA | TRBV6-4 | CASSQLAGGLYEQYF
NA | TRBV3-1/TRBV3-2 | CASSPGGSGNTIYF
NA | TRBV29-1 | CSGRVGGTYEQYF
NA | TRBV19 | CATRLKTEAFF
few | TRBV2 | CASSGDTKNSPLHF
NA | TRBV6-5 | CASTRSRTDTQYF
few | TRBV28 | CASSLGQGYGYTF
NA | TRBV7-9 | CASSLVRLAGISGANVLTF
NA | TRBV29-1 | CSVGQGNQPQHF
NA | TRBV6-5 | CASSEGLDPYGYTF
NA | TRBV7-6 | CASSPNPGQIGTEAFF
NA | TRBV20-1 | CSASSLRDPGGPDTQYF
NA | TRBV12-5 | CASGSGLSYNEQFF
NA | TRBV5-1 | CASSLDAGGPYEQYF
NA | TRBV6-1 | CASSKGAWHSGNTIYF
NA | TRBV6-6 | CASSRGRMNTEAFF
few | TRBV11-2 | CASSKDRLGEAFF
NA | TRBV6-4 | CASSDSTGALDTQYF
NA | TRBV5-1 | CASSGGSGGLTDTQYF
NA | TRBV11-2 | CASRLDRGNEQYF
NA | TRBV11-2 | CASSQRVGQQRTDTQYF
NA | TRBV5-1 | CASSPGLAVETQYF
few | TRBV29-1 | CSATRGTANTEAFF
NA | TRBV18 | CASSPHRGETQYF
NA | TRBV6-5 | CASSLTENTEAFF
NA | TRBV11-2 | CASSLDPQGRLYEQYF
once | TRBV28 | CASSGGSNTEAFF
once | TRBV3-1/TRBV3-2 | CASSHKGGNIQYF
NA | TRBV7-8 | CASSLVGRGNQPQHF
NA | TRBV4-2 | CASSQEPGIPLHF
NA | TRBV14 | CASSLQRGSGNTIYF
few | TRBV18 | CASSLGQADSPLHF
NA | TRBV7-9 | CASSGGQNYGYTF
once | TRBV5-5 | CASSSTPGSEQYF
NA | TRBV11-2 | CASRLAGATDTQYF
NA | TRBV5-1 | CATRPQTGGNEKLFF
NA | TRBV7-9 | CASSAWTVQETQYF
few | TRBV28 | CASSLFRSGNTIYF